The source of this TCR beta chain is a study of blood T cell repertoires in COVID-19. Everyone who took part was roughly 18 to 89 years old, and they came from about 25 US areas. After removal of 0 bases from V and 5 bases from J, the junction contained 7 bases not matched to a gene. Germline values: CDR1 LGHNA, CDR2 YNFKEQ. The CDR3 length is 16 residues. Data came from immunoSEQ multiplex PCR; TCRdb stores just in-frame clones and leaves some out. Of around 85,000 clones in the sample, around 88% were seen once. This clone was observed many times. The gene calls are TRBV4-2 and TRBJ2-1, with 7 bases fitting TRBD2. This clonotype was sampled from a woman aged 50 to 60 with acute COVID-19. The sequenced sample was PBMCs or T cells enriched from blood (not recorded which). The CDR3: CASSQDPSGTNNEQFF. DNA for the CDR3: TGTGCCAGCAGCCAAGATCCCAGCGGGACCAACAATGAGCAGTTCTTC.